This T cell receptor (beta chain) was sequenced in a study of blood T cell repertoires in COVID-19. The overall study: Sites across the United States, Italy and Spain contributed samples from acute and convalescent COVID-19. The analysed material was cDNA or gDNA that came from T cells, B-cell-depleted T cells, or PBMCs.

Original analysis: From reference gene primer amplification, estimates of nucleated cell counts were derived. TCRdb's table, derived via immunoSEQ multiplex PCR, lists solely in-frame clones and lacks some. V and J calls and clone size are those listed in that table; D and trimming were worked out from the DNA. Found here are around 85,000 clones, roughly nine tenths of them singletons; the top ten hold over 5%. There are a few counts of this clone. The CDR3 runs 14 residues. The germline V gene encodes CDR1 LGHNA and CDR2 YNFKEQ. V gave up 3 bases and J gave up 7 bases; unmatched junction bases: 8. The chain carries TRBV4-2 and TRBJ1-2; 7 bases fit TRBD1. Sequencing was done on a sample of peripheral blood. The sequence came from a man in his sixties with acute or convalescent COVID-19. The CDR3 is CASSQGDRVLGYTF. The CDR3 DNA reads as TGTGCCAGCAGCCAGGGCGACAGGGTCCTTGGCTACACCTTC.